A selection of T cell receptor beta chains follows, all from one sample in a study of T cell responses to AZD1222 COVID-19 vaccine. Produced via immunoSEQ multiplex PCR; TCRdb's table is partial and in-frame only. The table shows about 59,000 clones, with 89% occurring only once. The input for sequencing was peripheral blood, taken 28 days after the second AZD1222 dose. The receptors were gathered from an adult who received the AZD1222 COVID-19 vaccine. The conserved cysteine and the conserved F or W are not part of the CDR3 here. Fields, in order: J gene, V gene, D gene, clone size, CDR3 length, CDR3 protein. A D gene is named only where the DNA matches it firmly. Size is omitted from some rows. Given values are once, few, many or a class for expanded clones.

j_gene: TRBJ1-4; v_gene: TRBV9; d_gene: TRBD1; abundance: .; len: 17; CDR3aa: ASSVDRGDRGRSGEKLF
j_gene: TRBJ2-7; v_gene: TRBV30; d_gene: .; abundance: .; len: 12; CDR3aa: ASPRGGSRYEQY
j_gene: TRBJ1-2; v_gene: TRBV7-5; d_gene: .; abundance: .; len: 17; CDR3aa: ARSLVRDILSRCHYGYT
j_gene: TRBJ2-5; v_gene: TRBV20-1; d_gene: .; abundance: .; len: 11; CDR3aa: SASVLAAETQY
j_gene: TRBJ1-6; v_gene: TRBV19; d_gene: .; abundance: .; len: 14; CDR3aa: ASSRTAVGYNSPLH
j_gene: TRBJ2-6; v_gene: TRBV23-1; d_gene: .; abundance: .; len: 17; CDR3aa: ASSRVARGRPSGANVLT
j_gene: TRBJ2-7; v_gene: TRBV4-1; d_gene: TRBD1; abundance: .; len: 13; CDR3aa: ASSQGQGVNYEQY
j_gene: TRBJ2-5; v_gene: TRBV11-3; d_gene: .; abundance: few; len: 13; CDR3aa: ASSVLEDAGGTQY
j_gene: TRBJ2-3; v_gene: TRBV19; d_gene: .; abundance: .; len: 11; CDR3aa: ASSIGLADTQY
j_gene: TRBJ1-2; v_gene: TRBV5-1; d_gene: .; abundance: .; len: 12; CDR3aa: ASGRDRANYGYT
j_gene: TRBJ1-1; v_gene: TRBV3-1/TRBV3-2; d_gene: .; abundance: once; len: 11; CDR3aa: ASSQGQLNEAF
j_gene: TRBJ1-3; v_gene: TRBV5-4; d_gene: .; abundance: .; len: 12; CDR3aa: ASSPGQSGNTIY
j_gene: TRBJ1-2; v_gene: TRBV28; d_gene: .; abundance: few; len: 12; CDR3aa: ASSLSDRDYGYT
j_gene: TRBJ2-7; v_gene: TRBV18; d_gene: TRBD1; abundance: .; len: 11; CDR3aa: ASSGTENYEQY
j_gene: TRBJ1-2; v_gene: TRBV5-1; d_gene: .; abundance: .; len: 13; CDR3aa: ASSLADTVGHAYT
j_gene: TRBJ1-1; v_gene: TRBV10-2; d_gene: TRBD1; abundance: .; len: 9; CDR3aa: ASGPTGGAF
j_gene: TRBJ2-1; v_gene: TRBV27; d_gene: TRBD2; abundance: once; len: 15; CDR3aa: ASSFEAATSGSNEQF
j_gene: TRBJ2-2; v_gene: TRBV28; d_gene: TRBD2; abundance: .; len: 14; CDR3aa: ASSYSGTSNTGELF